A selection of T cell receptor beta chains follows, all from one sample in a study of tumor and adjacent non-tumor tissue in lung cancer. TCRdb used MiXCR to reprocess the multiplex PCR reads, holding one entry per CDR3 protein. The sample carries 200,000 to 250,000 distinct CDR3 sequences, 70% to 75% recorded once. The specimen sequenced was lung tumor tissue. These receptors originate from a man aged 55 to 70 with non-small cell lung cancer. CDR3s include the opening cysteine and the closing phenylalanine or tryptophan. A D gene is named only where the DNA matches it firmly. Not every row has a clone size; where given, it reads once, few, many or a size class.

V gene	D gene	clone size	J gene	CDR3 DNA	CDR3 protein
TRBV14	-	few	TRBJ2-3	TGTGCCAGCAGCCAAGATCAAAGGGGCACAGATACGCAGTATTTT	CASSQDQRGTDTQYF
TRBV4-1	-	-	TRBJ2-7	TGCGCCAGCGGCCACGATGGGGCAAAGCAGTACTTC	CASGHDGAKQYF
TRBV20-1	-	once	TRBJ1-5	TGCAGTACTAGTGAGGGCAGCACCAATAACAATCAGCCCCAGCATTTT	CSTSEGSTNNNQPQHF
TRBV11-2	-	-	TRBJ1-2	TGTGCCAGCAGCTTAGAGGCCAGCGTCTACGGCTACACCTTC	CASSLEASVYGYTF
TRBV7-8	-	-	TRBJ2-6	TGTGCCAGCAGCTTAAGCGGTGAGCAGGGAGGATCTGGGGCCAACGTCCTGACTTTC	CASSLSGEQGGSGANVLTF
TRBV20-1	-	-	TRBJ2-5	TGCAGTGCTAGACAGGGGTCCCAAGGGACCCAGTACTTC	CSARQGSQGTQYF
TRBV11-3	TRBD2	-	TRBJ2-2	TGTGCCAGCAGCTTAGGACTAGCGAGAGGGCCTGACACCGGAGAGCTGTTTTTT	CASSLGLARGPDTGELFF
TRBV11-2	-	-	TRBJ1-1	TGTGCCAGGAGCTTAGTGCGCAGGGATATTGAAGCTTTCTTT	CARSLVRRDIEAFF
TRBV28	-	once	TRBJ2-7	TGTGCCAGCAGTTTTTACTACGAGCAGTACTTC	CASSFYYEQYF
TRBV11-3	TRBD2	-	TRBJ2-2	TGTGCCAGCAACTCCCGGGGAGCGGGAGGATACAGTGCCAGGGAGCTGTTTTTT	CASNSRGAGGYSARELFF
TRBV11-2	TRBD2	-	TRBJ2-1	TGTGCCAGCAGCTTAGGGACTAGCGGAGGGTTCTACAATGAGCAGTCCTTC	CASSLGTSGGFYNEQSF
TRBV6-1	-	-	TRBJ1-6	TGTGCCAGCAGTGAAGGCCCAAGGTACTCACGCCTCCACTTT	CASSEGPRYSRLHF
TRBV7-9	TRBD2	-	TRBJ2-7	TGTGCCAGCAACCCCATTGCGGGACTAGCGGGATCCGAGCAGTATTTC	CASNPIAGLAGSEQYF
TRBV6-5	-	few	TRBJ1-5	TGTGCCAGCAGGTCACAACTCAATCAGCCCCAGCATTTT	CASRSQLNQPQHF
TRBV28	-	-	TRBJ1-5	TGTGCCAGCAGTTGGCTCGATCTCTTATCCGACAGGCCCCAGCATTTT	CASSWLDLLSDRPQHF
TRBV20-1	TRBD2	-	TRBJ2-5	TGCAGTGCTACTAGCGGGGCAGAGACCCAGTACTTC	CSATSGAETQYF
TRBV5-1	-	many	TRBJ2-5	TGCGCCAGCAGCTTGGTGCCAGATGTGGAGACCCAGTACTTC	CASSLVPDVETQYF
TRBV20-1	-	-	TRBJ2-7	TGCAATGCCACCGCAGGGGCAGTAGGAACCTACGAGCAGTACTTC	CNATAGAVGTYEQYF
TRBV10-2	TRBD1	-	TRBJ2-7	TGCGCCAGCATGCAGACAGGGTCCCTTTACGAGCAGTACTTC	CASMQTGSLYEQYF
TRBV11-3	-	many	TRBJ2-2	TGTGCCAGCAGCCTCTGGACCGGGGAGCTGTTTTTT	CASSLWTGELFF
TRBV20-1	TRBD2	few	TRBJ2-7	TGCAGTGCATCAGGGGGGCTAGCGGGGTTCTACGAGCAGTACTTC	CSASGGLAGFYEQYF
TRBV6-5	-	-	TRBJ1-6	TGTGCCAGCAGTTCTACTTCCACTCTTTCATCCCTCCACTTT	CASSSTSTLSSLHF
TRBV6-1	-	few	TRBJ2-3	TGTGCCAGCAGTCAACAGACAGCCACAGATACGCAGTATTTT	CASSQQTATDTQYF
TRBV12-3/TRBV12-4	-	-	TRBJ2-2	TGTGTCAGCAGTTTCGGGGTTTTAGACATCGGGGAGCTGCTTTTT	CVSSFGVLDIGELLF
TRBV6-2/TRBV6-3	-	-	TRBJ2-1	TGTGCCAGCAGTTACCCAAACTATGCTAGTGGGAGTTCTGGCAATAAGCAGTTCTTC	CASSYPNYASGSSGNKQFF
TRBV4-1	-	-	TRBJ2-4	TGCGCCAGCAGCCAAAAGATCCCCGGACAACGGGCGGGAAAAAACATTCAATACTTC	CASSQKIPGQRAGKNIQYF
TRBV6-1	-	many	TRBJ2-7	TGTGCCAGCACCGAGGGTTGGAGCTCCTACGAGCAGTACTTC	CASTEGWSSYEQYF
TRBV1	-	few	TRBJ1-1	TGCATCAGCAGCCCCACACCGACCGCTAGTGAAGCTTTCTTT	CISSPTPTASEAFF
TRBV6-5	TRBD2	-	TRBJ2-3	TGTGCCAGCAGTTCCACCATTACCCGGGGACTAGCGGGGAGGGATAGCACAGATACGCAGTATTTT	CASSSTITRGLAGRDSTDTQYF
TRBV5-5	-	-	TRBJ1-2	TGTGCCAGCAGCCTAGACGAATTCGTGGACAGTCTTGGCTATAGCTACACCTTC	CASSLDEFVDSLGYSYTF
TRBV6-5	-	-	TRBJ2-5	TGTGCCAGCAATGAAGCGAATCAAGAGACCCAGTACTTC	CASNEANQETQYF
TRBV29-1	TRBD1	many	TRBJ1-1	TGCAGCGTGCGGACAGGGCGTGACACTGAAGCTTTCTTT	CSVRTGRDTEAFF
TRBV7-3	TRBD2	-	TRBJ2-1	TGTGCCAGCAACGGGACTAGCGGGAGCCCCTACAATGAGCAGTTCTTC	CASNGTSGSPYNEQFF
TRBV30	-	-	TRBJ1-3	TGTGCCTGGAGTCGAGGACAGTCCTCTGGAAACACCTTATATTTT	CAWSRGQSSGNTLYF
TRBV6-1	-	many	TRBJ1-5	TGTGCCAGCGAAAGGGACGGGAATCAGCCCCAGCATTTT	CASERDGNQPQHF
TRBV6-6	-	few	TRBJ1-5	TGTGCCAGCAGTTACCCTATAGAGGGGACTACCCCTCAGCCCCAGCATTTT	CASSYPIEGTTPQPQHF
TRBV11-2	TRBD2	-	TRBJ2-7	TGTGCCAGCAGCCTTACTAGCGGGGAGGCCGTGTACGAGCAGTACTTC	CASSLTSGEAVYEQYF
TRBV30	-	few	TRBJ1-4	TGTGCCGGGGGACATACCGAAAAACTGTTTTTT	CAGGHTEKLFF
TRBV12-3/TRBV12-4	-	-	TRBJ2-1	TGTGTCAGCAGTTTGATGAGCTCCTACAATGAGCAGTTCTTC	CVSSLMSSYNEQFF
TRBV11-2	TRBD2	-	TRBJ2-5	TGTGCCAGCAGTCAGGGGACTAGGGGCCTTCAAGAGACCCAGTACTTC	CASSQGTRGLQETQYF
TRBV20-1	TRBD2	-	TRBJ2-5	TGCAGTGTTAGAGAGCGGGGCGGGGTTCAAGAGACCCAGTACTTC	CSVRERGGVQETQYF
TRBV5-4	-	-	TRBJ2-1	TGTGCCAGCAGCTTGTTCACGGGAAGCTACAATGAGCAGTTCTTC	CASSLFTGSYNEQFF
TRBV29-1	-	many	TRBJ2-4	TGCAGCGTCCCGGACGGACAACTAGCCAAAAACATTCAGTACTTC	CSVPDGQLAKNIQYF
TRBV5-6	-	-	TRBJ1-6	TGTGCCTCTCCCTTGGTGGCGGCACCCCTCCACTTT	CASPLVAAPLHF
TRBV12-3/TRBV12-4	-	few	TRBJ2-6	TGTGCCAGCAGTCCCGCCGGGGTATCTGGGGCCAACGTCCTGACTTTC	CASSPAGVSGANVLTF
TRBV6-1	TRBD2	-	TRBJ2-3	TGTGCCAGCAGACCCACGGGGGGGATCACAGATACGCAGTATTTT	CASRPTGGITDTQYF
TRBV29-1	-	-	TRBJ1-3	TGCAGCGTTGGGACAGTGGCTGGATACACCATATATTTT	CSVGTVAGYTIYF
TRBV25-1	TRBD1	-	TRBJ2-2	TGTGCCAGCAGTGAGCCGGGACAGGGGGACACCGGGGAGCTGTTTTTT	CASSEPGQGDTGELFF
TRBV4-3	-	-	TRBJ2-3	TGCGCCAGCAGCCAGGATAGGACCCCTTCCTCAGATACGCAGTATTTT	CASSQDRTPSSDTQYF
TRBV6-5	-	-	TRBJ2-2	TGTGCCAGCAGTTGCCGGGCAACCTACACCGGGGAGCTGTTTTTT	CASSCRATYTGELFF
TRBV11-1	-	-	TRBJ1-3	TGTGCCAGCAGCTTAGTGATCGGGATCCAAGGCGGAAATACCATATATTTT	CASSLVIGIQGGNTIYF
TRBV20-1	TRBD2	many	TRBJ2-1	TGCAGTGCTAGACCCCTACTAGCGGGAGTTGTCAATGAGCAGTTCTTC	CSARPLLAGVVNEQFF
TRBV4-2	-	once	TRBJ1-3	TGTGCCAGCAGCCAAGTTGGCTTCTCTGGGAACACCATATATTTT	CASSQVGFSGNTIYF
TRBV6-5	TRBD1	-	TRBJ1-1	TGTGCCAGCAGCCAAGTCCTTGGGACAGGTATCACTGAAGCTTTCTTT	CASSQVLGTGITEAFF
TRBV4-1	TRBD2	few	TRBJ2-5	TGCGCCAGCAGCCAAGAGCAAAGCGGGGTCAGGCCCCAGTACTTC	CASSQEQSGVRPQYF